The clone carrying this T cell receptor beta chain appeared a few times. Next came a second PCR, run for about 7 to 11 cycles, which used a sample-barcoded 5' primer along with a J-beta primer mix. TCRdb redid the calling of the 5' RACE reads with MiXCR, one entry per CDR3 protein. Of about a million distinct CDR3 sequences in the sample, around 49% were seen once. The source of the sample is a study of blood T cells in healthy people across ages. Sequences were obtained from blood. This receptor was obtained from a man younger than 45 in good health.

The CDR3 reads CASSQGASGDYEQYF. The CDR3 bases are TGTGCCAGCAGCCAAGGGGCTAGCGGAGACTACGAGCAGTACTTC. J is TRBJ2-7 and V is TRBV4-2; 7 bases are shared with TRBD2. CDR1 LGHNA and CDR2 YNFKEQ come from the germline V gene. This CDR3 is 15 amino acids long. J lost 3 bases, V lost 1 base, and 6 bases had no gene match.